This TCR beta chain was captured in a study of neurological immune-mediated disorders. Germline V gene sequence: CDR1 SGHVS, CDR2 FQNEAQ. CDR3 length: 18 residues. V dropped 2 bases and J dropped 5 bases, with 22 bases sitting between them. From 15-18 subjects, over 200 million TCR-beta sequences were obtained in each sequencing run. Using its own MiXCR run on the 5' RACE reads, TCRdb lists one record per CDR3 protein. This sample has about 16,000 distinct CDR3 sequences, with about 10% found just once. This clonotype has a count of ten or more. The controls, all healthy individuals, were blood bank volunteers in Maryland, USA.

The TCR sequence derives from a man aged 50 or older in good health. The chain uses TRBV7-8 and TRBJ2-1; D gene ambiguous. The sequenced sample consisted of CD8+ T cells from blood. The CDR3 nucleotides read TGTGCCAGCAGCTTAAGCCCTGCGAGGCGCTTACCGGACAATGAGCAGTTCTTC. It is translated as CASSLSPARRLPDNEQFF.